These 23 T cell receptor beta chains came from one sample sequenced in a study of T cell repertoires in cytomegalovirus infection. In TCRdb, the reads were re-called with MiXCR into one record per CDR3 protein. The sample contains about 900,000 distinct CDR3 sequences, more than 25% of which appear only once. The antigens these receptors bind are not known. This sample comprised cultured CD8+ T cells from PBMCs, obtained from culture after CMV antigen stimulation. Source of these receptors: a human donor in good health (CMV status not recorded). Some clones in this sample may be carry-over from other donors' samples.

The rearrangement uses TRBV7-8 and TRBJ1-3; D perhaps matches TRBD1 (6 bases). This CDR3 is built from 15 residues. Trimming took 5 bases from V and 0 from J, leaving 11 bases between them. CDR1 SGHVS and CDR2 FQNEAQ come from the germline V gene. Here the CDR3 reads CASSVDRSSGNTIYF. CDR3 bases: TGTGCCAGCAGCGTTGACAGGTCCTCTGGAAACACCATATATTTT. Full variable domain (missing parts from reference TRBV7-8 and TRBJ1-3): GAGVSQSPRYKVAKRGQDVALRCDPISGHVSLFWYQQALGQGPEFLTYFQNEAQLDKSGLPSDRFFAERPEGSVSTLKIQRTQQEDSAVYLCASSVDRSSGNTIYFGEGSWLTVV.

The chain joins TRBV29-1 to TRBJ2-4; 8 nucleotides agree with TRBD1. The CDR3 covers 13 residues. V was pared by 3 bases and J by 5 bases, with 3 bases of the junction left unmatched. Germline CDR1 is SQVTM and CDR2 is ANQGSEA. The CDR3 is CSVERGQENIQYF. The CDR3, as DNA: TGCAGCGTTGAGCGGGGACAGGAAAACATTCAGTACTTC.

This rearrangement joins TRBV7-9 to TRBJ2-5, with D tentatively TRBD1 (7 bases). Trimming pared 5 bases from V and 4 bases from J, leaving 17 bases between. The CDR3 covers 15 residues. In germline, CDR1 is SEHNR, CDR2 FQNEAQ (reference sequence). Written as DNA, the CDR3 is TGTGCCAGCAGCCGAGGGCGTCAGGGGGGAGAGACCCAGTACTTC. It codes for CASSRGRQGGETQYF.

This rearrangement joins TRBV2 to TRBJ2-3; 7 bases fit TRBD1. Germline V gives CDR1 SNHLY, CDR2 FYNNEI. This CDR3 is built from 15 residues. V lost 8 bases, J lost 2 bases, and 10 bases stayed unmatched. CDR3 DNA: TGTGCCAGCCTTCTCTCGACAGGGACCACAGATACGCAGTATTTT. Encoded protein: CASLLSTGTTDTQYF. Full variable domain (missing parts from reference TRBV2 and TRBJ2-3): EPEVTQTPSHQVTQMGQEVILRCVPISNHLYFYWYRQILGQKVEFLVSFYNNEISEKSEIFDDQFSVERPDGSNFTLKIRSTKLEDSAMYFCASLLSTGTTDTQYFGPGTRLTVL.

The chain carries TRBV6-6 and TRBJ1-5, with 9 bases that match TRBD1. Germline-derived CDR1 and CDR2 are MNHNY and SVGAGI (reference sequence). The CDR3 has 19 residues. V lost 0 bases, J lost 4 bases, and 13 bases stayed unmatched. This CDR3 reads CASSYSPLTDRGGNQPQHF. DNA for the CDR3: TGTGCCAGCAGTTACTCGCCGCTGACGGACAGGGGAGGGAATCAGCCCCAGCATTTT.

This clonotype was counted many times. V usage is TRBV7-9 and J usage is TRBJ1-6; D is unclear. V was shortened by 6 bases and J by 3 bases, with 6 bases between the two germline ends. The CDR3 spans 13 residues. The germline V gene has CDR1 SEHNR and CDR2 FQNEAQ (reference sequence). For the CDR3, the DNA is TGTGCCAGCAGTCCGGACTATAATTCACCCCTCCACTTT. This translates into CASSPDYNSPLHF.

This chain connects TRBV27 to TRBJ2-3; 9 nucleotides match TRBD2. V gave up 1 base and J gave up 3 bases; unmatched junction bases: 14. Germline V gene lookup returns CDR1 MNHEY and CDR2 SMNVEV (reference sequence). CDR3 length: 19 residues. CDR3 bases: TGTGCCAGCAGTTTATATCCCCCCCGAGCTAGCGGGGAAACAGATACGCAGTATTTT. Translated, it gives CASSLYPPRASGETDTQYF.

This clonotype was seen a few times. J is TRBJ2-7 and V is TRBV6-5; D is unclear. Per the germline V gene, CDR1 is MNHEY and CDR2 is SVGAGI. V was pared by 4 bases and J by 4 bases, with 11 bases between. This CDR3 has 13 residues. The CDR3 DNA follows: TGTGCCAGCAGTTCCTCGGCCTTATACGAGCAGTACTTC. The encoded protein is CASSSSALYEQYF.

CDR3 sequence: CASSQGFEKLFF. The CDR3 nucleotides are TGTGCCAGCAGCCAAGGATTTGAAAAACTGTTTTTT. The chain carries TRBV3-1 and TRBJ1-4; D gene ambiguous. This CDR3 comprises 12 residues. The V gene lost 1 base and the J gene lost 7 bases, with 4 bases spanning the gap. Germline CDR1 reads LGHDT; CDR2 reads YNNKEL (reference sequence).

The CDR3 sequence: CASKKGPTYEQYV. The CDR3 DNA is TGTGCCAGCAAGAAAGGGCCCACCTACGAGCAGTACGTC. This rearrangement joins TRBV12-3 or TRBV12-4 to TRBJ2-7; D not certain. The CDR3 totals 13 residues. The V end lost 7 bases, the J end lost 2 bases, and 12 bases lay between the germline ends.

CDR3 in amino acids: CASSYMTGLNTEAFF. CDR3 coding DNA: TGTGCCAGCAGTTATATGACAGGTTTGAACACTGAAGCTTTCTTT. The chain employs TRBV2 and TRBJ1-1; D perhaps matches TRBD1 (6 bases). The germline V and J ends were trimmed by 5 bases and 0 bases, with 13 bases remaining between them. The CDR3 length is 15 residues. Germline loops: CDR1 SNHLY, CDR2 FYNNEI.

The rearrangement uses TRBV24-1 and TRBJ2-1; 7 bases are a match to TRBD2. There are 13 residues in the CDR3. With V trimmed by 7 bases and J by 4 bases, 3 bases remained unmatched. Germline V gene lookup returns CDR1 KGHDR and CDR2 SFDVKD. In DNA form, the CDR3 reads TGTGCCACCAGCCTAGCGGAATACAATGAGCAGTTCTTC. Its translation: CATSLAEYNEQFF.

This clonotype was seen a few times. This chain links TRBV19 with TRBJ2-1; 10 bases fit TRBD2. The J segment lost 4 bases and the V segment lost 5 bases, leaving 8 bases of the junction unmatched. The CDR3 contains 16 residues. Germline V gives CDR1 LNHDA, CDR2 SQIVND (reference sequence). The CDR3 nucleotides read TGTGCCAGTAGTTTATTAAGGACTAGCGGATACAATGAGCAGTTCTTC. Translated: CASSLLRTSGYNEQFF. Looking up the rest from reference TRBV19 and TRBJ2-1 gives the full variable domain: DGGITQSPKYLFRKEGQNVTLSCEQNLNHDAMYWYRQDPGQGLRLIYYSQIVNDFQKGDIAEGYSVSREKKESFPLTVTSAQKNPTAFYLCASSLLRTSGYNEQFFGPGTRLTVL.

In its sample, this clonotype was seen a few times. The chain recombines TRBV6-5 with TRBJ2-3, with 8 nucleotides matching TRBD2. Germline V gene sequence: CDR1 MNHEY, CDR2 SVGAGI. This CDR3 contains 15 residues. J was trimmed by 2 bases and V by 8 bases; bases with no gene match: 9. The DNA for the CDR3 is TGTGCCAGCGGACTAGCAGGGCCCCTCACAGATACGCAGTATTTT. Amino acids: CASGLAGPLTDTQYF.

The V gene is TRBV27, the J gene TRBJ2-7; D may be TRBD2 (5 bases). V was trimmed by 6 bases and J by 2 bases, leaving 14 bases between them. Per the germline V gene, CDR1 is MNHEY and CDR2 is SMNVEV (reference sequence). This CDR3 region has 14 residues. The CDR3 DNA is TGTGCCAGCAGCTCTGCCGGGGATACCTACGAGCAGTACTTC. Residues: CASSSAGDTYEQYF.

This clonotype was seen more than once but under ten times. J is TRBJ2-3 and V is TRBV4-1; D perhaps matches TRBD2 (5 bases). Germline-derived CDR1 and CDR2 are MGHRA and YSYEKL. V lost 0 bases and J 6 bases, leaving 7 bases between the germline ends. CDR3 length equals 13 residues. The CDR3 here is CASSQERGDTQYF. The CDR3, as DNA: TGCGCCAGCAGCCAAGAAAGAGGGGATACGCAGTATTTT.

This clonotype was seen more than once but under ten times. One end of the junction does not line up with germline, which may come from a read error. V is TRBV7-3 and J is TRBJ2-1; 7 bases align to TRBD2. The CDR3 loop spans 17 amino acids. CDR1 SGHTA and CDR2 FQGTGA come from the germline V gene. Written as DNA, the CDR3 is TGTGCCAGCAGCCTAACCGCGCTAGCGGAATTACCCAATGAGCAGTTCTTC. It is translated as CASSLTALAELPNEQFF.

J is TRBJ1-2 and V is TRBV19; 7 bases agree with TRBD1. The CDR3 contains 13 residues. V lost 2 bases and J lost 10; bases outside the gene matches: 7. Per germline, CDR1 LNHDA and CDR2 SQIVND (reference sequence). The CDR3 loop is CASSISNRGAYTF. CDR3 nucleotide sequence: TGTGCCAGTAGTATATCGAACAGGGGAGCCTACACCTTC.

A few counts support this clonotype. The rearrangement joins TRBV27 to TRBJ1-4; no clear D gene. The CDR3 runs 17 residues. V gave up 0 bases and J gave up 0 bases, with 11 bases separating them. Germline CDR1 MNHEY, CDR2 SMNVEV (reference sequence). The CDR3 region is CASSLSPRVTTNEKLFF. The CDR3 nucleotides read TGTGCCAGCAGTTTATCTCCGAGAGTTACAACTAATGAAAAACTGTTTTTT.

J is TRBJ1-1 and V is TRBV27, with 8 bases matching TRBD1. J was trimmed by 4 bases and V by 3 bases; bases with no gene match: 7. CDR3 length: 15 amino acids. The V gene's germline CDR1 is MNHEY and CDR2 SMNVEV (reference sequence). This chain's CDR3 is CASSFAGGASTEAFF. In nucleotides, the CDR3 is TGTGCCAGCAGTTTCGCAGGGGGCGCGAGCACTGAAGCTTTCTTT.

The chain employs TRBV28 and TRBJ1-5; D is uncertain. The CDR3 totals 14 residues. Per germline, CDR1 MDHEN and CDR2 SYDVKM. V was clipped by 6 bases and J by 4 bases, with 13 bases between them. CDR3 nucleotide sequence: TGTGCCAGCAGGTTCGGCAGTTCTAATCAGCCCCAGCATTTT. It translates to CASRFGSSNQPQHF.

V and J are TRBV10-3 and TRBJ1-2, with 8 bases fitting TRBD1. V trimming: 2 bases; J trimming: 3 bases; junction bases outside the gene matches: 11. Germline V gene data show CDR1 as ENHRY and CDR2 as SYGVKD. This CDR3 contains 17 residues. The CDR3 is CAISESRDRQVDYGYTF. CDR3 bases: TGTGCCATCAGTGAGAGCAGGGACAGGCAAGTTGACTATGGCTACACCTTC.

The chain joins TRBV7-6 to TRBJ2-7; D not resolved. The CDR3 runs 12 residues. From germline, CDR1 is SGHVS and CDR2 FNYEAQ. The CDR3 protein is CANSLDDYEQYV. Written as DNA, the CDR3 is TGTGCCAACAGCTTAGACGACTACGAGCAGTACGTC.